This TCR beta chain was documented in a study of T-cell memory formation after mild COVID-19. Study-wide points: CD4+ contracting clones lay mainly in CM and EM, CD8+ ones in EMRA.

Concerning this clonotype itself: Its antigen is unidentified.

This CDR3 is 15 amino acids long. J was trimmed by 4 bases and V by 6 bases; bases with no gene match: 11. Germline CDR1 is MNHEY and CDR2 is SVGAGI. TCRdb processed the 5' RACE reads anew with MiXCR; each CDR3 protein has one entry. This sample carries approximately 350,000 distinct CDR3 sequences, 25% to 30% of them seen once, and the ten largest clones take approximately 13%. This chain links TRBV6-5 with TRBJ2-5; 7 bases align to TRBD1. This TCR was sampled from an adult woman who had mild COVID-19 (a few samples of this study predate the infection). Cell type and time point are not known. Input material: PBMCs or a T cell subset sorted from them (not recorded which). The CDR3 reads CASSLTGDRGETQYF. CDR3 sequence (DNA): TGTGCCAGCAGCCTAACAGGGGATCGCGGAGAGACCCAGTACTTC.